This TCR beta chain was identified during a study of shared clonotypes between healthy human individuals. CDR1 is SGHNT, CDR2 YENEEA, per germline. V shed 2 bases and J 1 base; nucleotides not matched to a gene: 5. CDR3 size: 16 residues. Study conclusions and caveats: In a few donors, 4.5% to 5.5% of naive CD4 clonotypes appeared in common. It was only blood that was sampled, and tissue repertoires likely differ. The low donor count limited represented genetic and exposure-history diversity.

The input for sorted-subset replicate PCRs was roughly 180 ng DNA, about 30,000 T cell genomes. Libraries were prepared by immunoSEQ multiplex PCR; TCRdb keeps only in-frame clonotypes and omits some of them. The sample holds roughly 1,500,000 clones, 98% seen once. This clone was found once. What it binds is unknown. This receptor was obtained from a man under 40 in good health. The material sequenced was naive CD4+ T cells sorted from blood. Subset meaning: CD45RA+ positively selected. The rearrangement joins TRBV11-3 to TRBJ2-1, with 7 positions matching TRBD1. The DNA for the CDR3 is TGTGCCAGCAGCTTATCGACAGGGTATTCCTACAATGAGCAGTTCTTC. Amino acids: CASSLSTGYSYNEQFF.